A single TCR beta chain is shown here with its context. Its specificity is not known. This sample was included in a study of cytotoxic CD8 clonotypes in ibrutinib-treated CLL. Notes on the study in general: Clonality rose at ibrutinib response, held steady in sustained remission, and fell toward baseline at progression.

Method: immunoSEQ multiplex PCR; TCRdb's copy keeps in-frame clones and lacks some. The sample carries approximately 300,000 clones, about 80% recorded once. Germline V lookup: CDR1 SGHRS, CDR2 YFSETQ. The V and J ends lost 0 bases and 5 bases respectively, with 9 bases between them. This CDR3 has 14 amino acids. This specimen consisted of PBMCs, obtained before ibrutinib treatment. The receptor comes from a human donor with chronic lymphocytic leukemia. This chain links TRBV5-1 with TRBJ2-1; D call uncertain. CDR3 DNA: TGCGCCAGCAGCTTGGGACTTACGAACAATGAGCAGTTCTTC. Protein: CASSLGLTNNEQFF.